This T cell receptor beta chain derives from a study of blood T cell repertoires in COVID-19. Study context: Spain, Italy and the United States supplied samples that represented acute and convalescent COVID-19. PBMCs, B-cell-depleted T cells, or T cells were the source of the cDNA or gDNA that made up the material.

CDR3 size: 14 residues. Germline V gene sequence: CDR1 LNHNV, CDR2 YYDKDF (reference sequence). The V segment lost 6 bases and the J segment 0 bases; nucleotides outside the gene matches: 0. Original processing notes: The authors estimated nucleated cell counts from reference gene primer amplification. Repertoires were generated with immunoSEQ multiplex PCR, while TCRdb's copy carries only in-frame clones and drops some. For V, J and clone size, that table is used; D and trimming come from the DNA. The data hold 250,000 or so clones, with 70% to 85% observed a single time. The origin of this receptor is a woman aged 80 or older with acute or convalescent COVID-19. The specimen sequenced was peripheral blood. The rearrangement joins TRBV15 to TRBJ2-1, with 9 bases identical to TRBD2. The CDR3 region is CATRLAGSYNEQFF. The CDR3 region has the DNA TGTGCCACCAGACTAGCGGGCTCCTACAATGAGCAGTTCTTC.